A single sample is the source of the 6 T cell receptor beta chains below, sequenced in a study of blood T cells in healthy people across ages. Then a second PCR, running roughly 7 to 12 cycles, was carried out with a sample-barcoded 5' primer and a J-beta primer mix. TCRdb used MiXCR to reprocess the 5' RACE reads, holding one entry per CDR3 protein. The data contain 650,000 to 950,000 distinct CDR3 sequences, around two fifths of them singletons. The sample consisted of blood. Receptor source: a man aged 60 to 75 in good health.

This chain joins TRBV12-3 or TRBV12-4 and TRBJ2-7; weak D call: TRBD2 (6 bases). The CDR3 loop spans 18 amino acids. The ends were cut back, 6 bases at V and 2 bases at J, with 26 bases in the middle. Here the CDR3 DNA reads TGTGCCAGCAGAATGCCAACTAGCTGGGAAGATGGGGCCTACGAGCAGTACTTC. Translated: CASRMPTSWEDGAYEQYF.

CDR3 bases: TGCGCCAGCAGCCAAGGCGGGACTAGCTCCTATGAGCAGTTCTTC. Amino acids: CASSQGGTSSYEQFF. This chain connects TRBV4-3 to TRBJ2-1; 9 nucleotides align to TRBD2. Germline assignment: CDR1 LGHNA and CDR2 YSLEER. Trimming took 1 base from V and 8 from J; bases not matched to a gene: 6. This CDR3 comprises 15 residues.

The chain joins TRBV6-6 to TRBJ2-1; 8 bases align to TRBD2. The CDR3 sequence is 14 residues long. V was pared by 11 bases and J by 0 bases, with 6 bases of the junction left unmatched. The germline gives CDR1 MNHNY, CDR2 SVGAGI (reference sequence). CDR3 sequence reads: CASGGGSSYNEQFF. CDR3 bases: TGTGCCTCGGGCGGGGGGAGCTCCTACAATGAGCAGTTCTTC.

This chain links TRBV2 with TRBJ2-3, with TRBD2 identical over 9 bases. The CDR3 spans 15 residues. The V segment lost 5 bases and the J segment 5 bases; nucleotides outside the gene matches: 8. Germline V gene lookup returns CDR1 SNHLY and CDR2 FYNNEI. The CDR3 nucleotides read TGTGCCAGCAGTTTTGGCGGGGGGGCGATAGATACGCAGTATTTT. Residues: CASSFGGGAIDTQYF.

The rearrangement joins TRBV9 to TRBJ2-5; D unclear. V lost 0 bases and J 4 bases, leaving 7 bases between the germline ends. In germline, CDR1 is SGDLS, CDR2 YYNGEE. This CDR3 contains 13 residues. The CDR3 region has the DNA TGTGCCAGCAGCGTAGACACGGGAGAGACCCAGTACTTC. Amino acid sequence: CASSVDTGETQYF.

Details on this clonotype: One end of the junction fails to match germline, which may point to a read error. V gene TRBV3-1 combines with J gene TRBJ2-1; 8 nucleotides align to TRBD1. Germline assignment: CDR1 LGHDT and CDR2 YNNKEL (reference sequence). The CDR3 sequence is 16 residues long. CDR3 sequence reads: CASSQVATGVHNEQFF. The CDR3 DNA sequence: TGTGCCAGCAGCCAAGTGGCGACAGGGGTCCACAACGAGCAGTTCTTC.